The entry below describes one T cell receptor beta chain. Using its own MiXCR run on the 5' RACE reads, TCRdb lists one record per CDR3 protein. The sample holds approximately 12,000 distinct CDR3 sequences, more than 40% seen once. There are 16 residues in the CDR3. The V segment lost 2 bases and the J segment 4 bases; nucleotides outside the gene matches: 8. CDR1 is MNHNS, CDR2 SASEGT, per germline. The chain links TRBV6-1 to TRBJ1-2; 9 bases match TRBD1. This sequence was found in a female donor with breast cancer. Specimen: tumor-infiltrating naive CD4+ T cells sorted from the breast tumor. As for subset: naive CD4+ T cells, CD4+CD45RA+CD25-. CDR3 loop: CASSETPGQGGYGYTF. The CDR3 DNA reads TGTGCCAGCAGTGAAACCCCGGGACAGGGTGGCTATGGCTACACCTTC.